A selection of T cell receptor beta chains follows, all from one sample in a study of control samples from healthy donors and cancer patients. Only in-frame clones appear in the TCRdb table, and some are missing; sequencing was by immunoSEQ multiplex PCR. Of roughly 130,000 clones listed, 80% to 95% are singletons. Sequenced input: blood. These receptors all stem from a man aged 18 to 29 in good health. Each CDR3 is given with its conserved first and last residue. Fields, in order: J gene, clone size, D gene, V gene, CDR3 DNA, CDR3 protein. The D gene is left open where the match is weak. Only part of the rows carry a size: once, few, many, or a class if the clone is expanded.

J: TRBJ2-7; size: .; D: TRBD2; V: TRBV7-2; DNA: TGTGCCAGCAGCCGCGCTAGCGGGGGGGCTTTCGAGCAGTACTTC; CDR3: CASSRASGGAFEQYF
J: TRBJ2-2; size: .; D: .; V: TRBV30; DNA: TGTGCCTGGAGTCTCTTGACCCTTCCCACCGGGGAGCTGTTTTTT; CDR3: CAWSLLTLPTGELFF
J: TRBJ1-5; size: .; D: .; V: TRBV10-1; DNA: TGCGCCAGCAATCGGGGAGGGGGCAATCAGCCCCAGCATTTT; CDR3: CASNRGGGNQPQHF
J: TRBJ1-1; size: .; D: .; V: TRBV9; DNA: TGTGCCAGCAGCGTGGGACATATGGACACTGAAGCTTTCTTT; CDR3: CASSVGHMDTEAFF
J: TRBJ2-1; size: .; D: .; V: TRBV7-9; DNA: TGTGCCAGCAGCTTAGACTACTCCTACAATGAGCAGTTCTTC; CDR3: CASSLDYSYNEQFF
J: TRBJ2-1; size: .; D: .; V: TRBV27; DNA: TGTGCCAGCAACCCCGGGCCAGGGGTCTCCTACAATGAGCAGTTCTTC; CDR3: CASNPGPGVSYNEQFF
J: TRBJ2-4; size: .; D: .; V: TRBV11-2; DNA: TGTGCCAGCAGCTTATTAGCCAAAAACATTCAGTACTTC; CDR3: CASSLLAKNIQYF
J: TRBJ2-3; size: .; D: .; V: TRBV24-1; DNA: TGTGCCACCAGTGAGCCCGGCCAGGGCACAGATACGCAGTATTTT; CDR3: CATSEPGQGTDTQYF
J: TRBJ1-1; size: .; D: .; V: TRBV30; DNA: TGTGCCTGGAGTGGGACCTGGGGCACTGAAGCTTTCTTT; CDR3: CAWSGTWGTEAFF
J: TRBJ1-2; size: .; D: .; V: TRBV6-5; DNA: TGTGCCAGCAGTTACGGCAGGGCACACTATGTTTTGACCTTC; CDR3: CASSYGRAHYVLTF
J: TRBJ2-3; size: .; D: TRBD2; V: TRBV10-3; DNA: TGTGCCATCAGTAGCCTAGCGGGGTCTAGCACAGATACGCAGTATTTT; CDR3: CAISSLAGSSTDTQYF
J: TRBJ2-2; size: .; D: .; V: TRBV15; DNA: TGTGCCACCAGCTTTAGGGCCTCCGGCACCGGGGAGCTGTTTTTT; CDR3: CATSFRASGTGELFF
J: TRBJ2-3; size: once; D: .; V: TRBV3-1/TRBV3-2; DNA: TGTGCCAGCAGCCAAGGGCCCACGTTAGATACGCAGTATTTT; CDR3: CASSQGPTLDTQYF
J: TRBJ1-5; size: .; D: TRBD1; V: TRBV18; DNA: TGTGCCAGCTCACCCGACAGGGGGCTGCAGCCCCAGCATTTT; CDR3: CASSPDRGLQPQHF
J: TRBJ2-1; size: .; D: .; V: TRBV6-2/TRBV6-3; DNA: TGTGCCAGCAGTTACGACGCGTTGCGTGAGCAGTTCTTC; CDR3: CASSYDALREQFF
J: TRBJ1-4; size: .; D: .; V: TRBV5-4; DNA: TGTGCCAGCAGACACGACTCTTCAACTAATGAAAAACTGTTTTTT; CDR3: CASRHDSSTNEKLFF
J: TRBJ2-2; size: .; D: TRBD2; V: TRBV2; DNA: TGTGCCAGCAGTGAATTCCATCCGGGGCTAGCGGGATACACCGGGGAGCTGTTTTTT; CDR3: CASSEFHPGLAGYTGELFF
J: TRBJ2-1; size: .; D: TRBD1; V: TRBV24-1; DNA: TGTGCCACCAGTGACCCCGGGCAGGGGGCTTACAATGAGCAGTTCTTC; CDR3: CATSDPGQGAYNEQFF
J: TRBJ1-1; size: .; D: .; V: TRBV7-9; DNA: TGTGCCAGCAGCCTAGAACCAATCCCGGGACGACCGAACACTGAAGCTTTCTTT; CDR3: CASSLEPIPGRPNTEAFF
J: TRBJ2-3; size: .; D: TRBD2; V: TRBV18; DNA: TGTGCCAGCTCCACACTAGCGGCGCCGCAAGGGGATACGCAGTATTTT; CDR3: CASSTLAAPQGDTQYF
J: TRBJ1-4; size: .; D: .; V: TRBV5-1; DNA: TGCGCCAGCAGCCCAGGACACATGAAAGTTGCAACTAATGAAAAACTGTTTTTT; CDR3: CASSPGHMKVATNEKLFF
J: TRBJ2-2; size: .; D: TRBD1; V: TRBV6-5; DNA: TGTGCCAGCAGGGGGGACAGGGCGGCGGCCGGGGAGCTGTTTTTT; CDR3: CASRGDRAAAGELFF
J: TRBJ2-5; size: .; D: TRBD2; V: TRBV6-6; DNA: TGTGCCAGCAGTACAGTTAGCGGGGGGGCGGAGACCCAGTACTTC; CDR3: CASSTVSGGAETQYF
J: TRBJ1-2; size: few; D: .; V: TRBV28; DNA: TGTGCCAGCAGTTACGGAAACTATGGCTACACCTTC; CDR3: CASSYGNYGYTF
J: TRBJ1-4; size: .; D: TRBD1; V: TRBV5-8; DNA: TGTGCCAGCAGCCCGGGACAGTTTGCTTTTGGGGCTAATGAAAAACTGTTTTTT; CDR3: CASSPGQFAFGANEKLFF
J: TRBJ1-6; size: .; D: .; V: TRBV24-1; DNA: TGTGCCACCAGCGGTGGGCCGGGGTCACCCCTCCACTTT; CDR3: CATSGGPGSPLHF
J: TRBJ1-5; size: .; D: .; V: TRBV3-1/TRBV3-2; DNA: TGTGCCAGCAGCCGGGGACCGGCTCTACCCAATCAGCCCCAGCATTTT; CDR3: CASSRGPALPNQPQHF
J: TRBJ2-5; size: .; D: TRBD2; V: TRBV3-1/TRBV3-2; DNA: TGTGCCAGCAGCCAAGTAATAGCGGGAGGGCAAGAGACCCAGTACTTC; CDR3: CASSQVIAGGQETQYF
J: TRBJ2-1; size: once; D: .; V: TRBV12-3/TRBV12-4; DNA: TGTGCCAGCAACCAGGGGGGGTGGAATGAGCAGTTCTTC; CDR3: CASNQGGWNEQFF
J: TRBJ1-5; size: .; D: TRBD1; V: TRBV27; DNA: TGTGCCAGCAATCCGACAGGGGGCCATCAGCCCCAGCATTTT; CDR3: CASNPTGGHQPQHF
J: TRBJ2-1; size: .; D: .; V: TRBV2; DNA: TGTGCCAGCAGTGAACCGGGGGAGCAGTTCTTC; CDR3: CASSEPGEQFF
J: TRBJ2-7; size: .; D: .; V: TRBV4-2; DNA: TGTGCCAGCAGCCAAGTCACGGTGAGCTCCTACGAGCAGTACTTC; CDR3: CASSQVTVSSYEQYF
J: TRBJ1-5; size: few; D: .; V: TRBV28; DNA: TGTGCCAGCGGTGACAGAGCTAGCAATCAGCCCCAGCATTTT; CDR3: CASGDRASNQPQHF
J: TRBJ1-3; size: .; D: .; V: TRBV7-9; DNA: TGTGCCAGCAGCTTAGGTCCCTGGGACGCTGGAAACACCATATATTTT; CDR3: CASSLGPWDAGNTIYF
J: TRBJ1-5; size: .; D: TRBD1; V: TRBV6-5; DNA: TGTGCCAGCTCCACCGGGACAGTTAACAATCAGCCCCAGCATTTT; CDR3: CASSTGTVNNQPQHF
J: TRBJ2-3; size: .; D: TRBD2; V: TRBV28; DNA: TGTGCCAGCAGTTCCCGACTAGCGGGGGAACCAGATACGCAGTATTTT; CDR3: CASSSRLAGEPDTQYF
J: TRBJ1-1; size: .; D: TRBD1; V: TRBV19; DNA: TGTGCCAGTAGTGTGCCGGGACAGGGAATTCCTGAAGCTTTCTTT; CDR3: CASSVPGQGIPEAFF
J: TRBJ2-3; size: .; D: .; V: TRBV4-2; DNA: TGTGCCAGCAGCCAAGATTTGGGCACAGATACGCAGTATTTT; CDR3: CASSQDLGTDTQYF
J: TRBJ2-5; size: .; D: TRBD1; V: TRBV7-9; DNA: TGTGCCAGCAGCCATACAGGGGGAATACAAGAGACCCAGTACTTC; CDR3: CASSHTGGIQETQYF
J: TRBJ2-3; size: .; D: TRBD2; V: TRBV5-1; DNA: TGCGCCAGCAGTTTAGCGGGGGGCTCTAGCACAGATACGCAGTATTTT; CDR3: CASSLAGGSSTDTQYF
J: TRBJ2-6; size: .; D: TRBD2; V: TRBV10-3; DNA: TGTGCCATCAGTGGGTCGGGACTAGCGGGAGTTGGGGCCAACGTCCTGACTTTC; CDR3: CAISGSGLAGVGANVLTF
J: TRBJ1-6; size: .; D: .; V: TRBV19; DNA: TGTGCCAGTAGTGCCGAAACAATGGGGCGACGATATAATTCACCCCTCCACTTT; CDR3: CASSAETMGRRYNSPLHF
J: TRBJ2-3; size: .; D: .; V: TRBV11-2; DNA: TGTGCCAGCAGCAATCAAGTTGCAGATACGCAGTATTTT; CDR3: CASSNQVADTQYF
J: TRBJ1-2; size: .; D: .; V: TRBV6-6; DNA: TGTGCCAGCAGTTACGCAGGGCCGCCTTTAGACTATGGCTACACCTTC; CDR3: CASSYAGPPLDYGYTF
J: TRBJ2-5; size: .; D: .; V: TRBV7-2; DNA: TGTGCCAGCAGCTTAGTGGGGCTACTCGAGGGAGAGACCCAGTACTTC; CDR3: CASSLVGLLEGETQYF
J: TRBJ1-5; size: .; D: .; V: TRBV27; DNA: TGTGCCAGCAGATCAAGGGCAAATCAGCCCCAGCATTTT; CDR3: CASRSRANQPQHF
J: TRBJ1-1; size: few; D: TRBD1; V: TRBV19; DNA: TGTGCCAGTCACTACCGACAGGGGAACACTGAAGCTTTCTTT; CDR3: CASHYRQGNTEAFF
J: TRBJ2-1; size: .; D: .; V: TRBV2; DNA: TGTGCCAGCTCGGCAGAGGCCTACAATGAGCAGTTCTTC; CDR3: CASSAEAYNEQFF